Each of the 29 T cell receptor beta chains below was sequenced from the same sample in a study of shared clonotypes between healthy human individuals. Sequencing used immunoSEQ multiplex PCR; TCRdb keeps in-frame clones, though not all of them. Here the sample spans around 2.1 million clones, approximately 96% being singletons. What was sequenced was naive CD4+ T cells sorted from blood. As to subset: CD45RA+ positively selected. These TCRs come from a man between 18 and 35 years old in good health.

J is TRBJ2-2 and V is TRBV7-8, with D tentatively TRBD1 (7 bases). The CDR3 runs to 16 residues. Germline values: CDR1 SGHVS, CDR2 FQNEAQ. V was cut by 5 bases and J by 0 bases, with 13 bases left in between. The CDR3 coding sequence is TGTGCCAGCAGCCTTGGAGGGACAGCGAACACCGGGGAGCTGTTTTTT. Residues: CASSLGGTANTGELFF.

CDR3 bases: TGTGCCAGCAGCCCCTGGGAGGGGTTATCTGAAGCTTTCTTT. This sequence encodes CASSPWEGLSEAFF. This chain uses TRBV14 with TRBJ1-1; D possibly corresponds to TRBD1 (5 bases). Trimming took 4 bases from V and 6 from J, leaving 15 bases between them. This CDR3 region has 14 residues. Germline CDR1 reads SGHDN; CDR2 reads FVKESK.

This clone has just one count. The chain recombines TRBV29-1 with TRBJ2-7, with D possibly called TRBD1 or TRBD2 (6 bases each). Germline CDR1 and CDR2: SQVTM and ANQGSEA. Trimming pared 0 bases from V and 7 bases from J, leaving 16 bases between. There are 14 residues in the CDR3. The CDR3 bases are TGCAGCGTTGAAGAGAGTGTGGGGGGCGGGGAGCAGTACTTC. Translated, it gives CSVEESVGGGEQYF.

This chain uses TRBV5-5 with TRBJ1-6; the D gene is possibly TRBD1 (5 bases). V was pared by 3 bases and J by 9 bases, with 19 bases between. Germline CDR1 SGHKS, CDR2 YYEKEE (reference sequence). There are 16 residues in the CDR3. As DNA, the CDR3 is TGTGCCAGCAGCTCAGACCCACAAGGGGCCCGTTCACCCCTCCACTTT. Protein product: CASSSDPQGARSPLHF.

The chain couples TRBV2 to TRBJ1-4, with 9 nucleotides matching TRBD1. Germline V gene sequence: CDR1 SNHLY, CDR2 FYNNEI. The CDR3 loop spans 15 amino acids. V dropped 6 bases and J dropped 4; count of bases not matched to a gene: 6. CDR3 sequence reads: CASRGQGQGNEKLFF. As DNA, the CDR3 is TGTGCCAGCAGAGGACAGGGGCAGGGTAATGAAAAACTGTTTTTT.

J is TRBJ2-1 and V is TRBV11-2, with 13 bases aligning to TRBD2. Germline assignment: CDR1 SGHAT and CDR2 FQNNGV. The junction had 7 bases not matched to a gene; V was cut back by 6 bases and J by 5 bases. CDR3 length equals 16 residues. CDR3 in DNA: TGTGCCAGCAGGCGACTAGCGGGGGGCCCAGACAATGAGCAGTTCTTC. Its translation is CASRRLAGGPDNEQFF.

Remarks on this clone: This same CDR3 is encoded by further DNA sequences in the sample. The V call is TRBV10-3, the J call TRBJ2-5; 7 positions agree with TRBD1. Germline V gives CDR1 ENHRY, CDR2 SYGVKD. The CDR3 length is 14 residues. Trimming cost V 0 bases and J 3 bases; bases outside gene matches: 1. The CDR3 bases are TGTGCCATCAGTGAGTCTGGACAGGAAGAGACCCAGTACTTC. This sequence encodes CAISESGQEETQYF.

A word on this clone: Distinct nucleotide sequences in the sample also encode this CDR3. This chain uses TRBV15 with TRBJ2-7; 7 positions match TRBD1. CDR1 LNHNV and CDR2 YYDKDF come from the germline V gene (reference sequence). The junction had 2 bases not matched to a gene; V was cut back by 3 bases and J by 3 bases. The CDR3 loop spans 13 amino acids. This chain's CDR3 is CATSRGQLYEQYF. The CDR3 DNA reads TGTGCCACCAGCAGGGGACAGCTCTACGAGCAGTACTTC.

Concerning this clone: Other DNA sequences in this sample translate to the same CDR3. The chain carries TRBV5-1 and TRBJ1-2; a weak D match, TRBD1 (5 bases). Trimming took 2 bases from V and 4 from J, leaving 6 bases between them. Germline V gene sequence: CDR1 SGHRS, CDR2 YFSETQ. The CDR3 has 12 residues. This CDR3 is CASSLDSYGYTF. CDR3 DNA sequence: TGCGCCAGCAGCTTAGACAGCTATGGCTACACCTTC.

This chain links TRBV5-5 with TRBJ2-7; weak D call: TRBD1 (6 bases). CDR1 is SGHKS and CDR2 is YYEKEE in the germline V gene (reference sequence). The length of the CDR3 is 16 residues. The V gene lost 0 bases and the J gene lost 5 bases, with 18 bases spanning the gap. This chain's CDR3 is CASSLALWQGSDEQYF. For the CDR3, the DNA is TGTGCCAGCAGCTTGGCCCTCTGGCAGGGGAGTGACGAGCAGTACTTC.

Comments on this clone: Other DNA sequences in the same sample also yield this CDR3. This sequence joins TRBV29-1 and TRBJ2-7; TRBD1 agrees at 9 bases. V shed 4 bases, J shed 3 bases, and the junction held 4 bases outside the gene matches. Germline V gene data show CDR1 as SQVTM and CDR2 as ANQGSEA. The CDR3 runs to 13 residues. CDR3: CSVAGTGNYEQYF. CDR3 nucleotides: TGCAGCGTTGCAGGGACAGGGAACTACGAGCAGTACTTC.

With respect to this clone: The sample holds other DNA sequences that translate to the same CDR3. The chain combines TRBV7-2 with TRBJ2-1; D possibly corresponds to TRBD2 (5 bases). The ends were cut back, 2 bases at V and 5 bases at J, with 13 bases in the middle. In germline, CDR1 is SGHTA, CDR2 FQGNSA. The CDR3 runs 15 residues. The CDR3, as DNA: TGTGCCAGCAGCTTATCGGGGTCCTTCCACAATGAGCAGTTCTTC. Translated, it gives CASSLSGSFHNEQFF.

V and J are TRBV7-3 and TRBJ2-3; D not certain. The CDR3 length is 13 residues. In germline, CDR1 is SGHTA, CDR2 FQGTGA. V was clipped by 5 bases and J by 0 bases, with 6 bases between them. The CDR3 here is CASSPQSTDTQYF. DNA of the CDR3: TGTGCCAGCAGCCCCCAGAGCACAGATACGCAGTATTTT.

The chain uses TRBV7-9 and TRBJ2-7; tentative D call: TRBD2 (6 bases). The CDR3 is made up of 13 amino acids. Germline CDR1 is SEHNR and CDR2 is FQNEAQ (reference sequence). Trimming shortened V by 0 bases and J by 9 bases, and 12 bases separated the two germline ends. The CDR3: CASSLADPEGQYF. CDR3 in DNA: TGTGCCAGCAGCTTAGCAGACCCGGAGGGGCAGTACTTC.

The V gene is TRBV10-1, the J gene TRBJ2-7, with 9 bases identical to TRBD2. CDR1 is WNHNN, CDR2 SYGVQD, per germline (reference sequence). This CDR3 comprises 11 residues. With V trimmed by 11 bases and J by 12 bases, 11 bases remained unmatched. The CDR3 is CAPKGSGGPYF. Written as DNA, the CDR3 is TGCGCCCCCAAGGGAAGCGGGGGGCCGTACTTC.

The chain combines TRBV7-8 with TRBJ2-5; no clear D gene. Looked up from germline, CDR1 is SGHVS and CDR2 is FQNEAQ. The CDR3 is 14 residues long. The germline V and J ends were trimmed by 5 bases and 0 bases, with 10 bases remaining between them. CDR3 loop: CASSTRRDQETQYF. The CDR3 DNA follows: TGTGCCAGCAGCACCCGGCGTGACCAAGAGACCCAGTACTTC.

V and J are TRBV9 and TRBJ2-3; TRBD2 might be the D (6 bases). CDR3 length: 14 residues. The V gene lost 0 bases and the J gene lost 6 bases, with 11 bases spanning the gap. In germline, CDR1 is SGDLS, CDR2 YYNGEE. The CDR3 is CASSVANRGDTQYF. Written as DNA, the CDR3 is TGTGCCAGCAGCGTAGCTAATCGGGGGGATACGCAGTATTTT.

The chain employs TRBV6-5 and TRBJ1-1; tentatively, D is TRBD1 (6 bases). Germline lookup yields CDR1 MNHEY and CDR2 SVGAGI. This CDR3 has 15 residues. Trimming pared 0 bases from V and 1 base from J, leaving 9 bases between. The DNA for the CDR3 is TGTGCCAGCAGTTACTCGGGGGCGGCGAACACTGAAGCTTTCTTT. Amino acids: CASSYSGAANTEAFF.

A note on this clone: This sample also contains other DNA sequences that code for the same CDR3. V is TRBV2 and J is TRBJ2-5; the match to TRBD1 covers 8 bases. Germline CDR1 and CDR2: SNHLY and FYNNEI. The CDR3 runs 13 residues. V was clipped by 6 bases and J by 5 bases; unmatched bases: 5. The CDR3 DNA sequence: TGTGCCAGCAGAACCACAGGGGGGGAGACCCAGTACTTC. Its protein is CASRTTGGETQYF.

The chain joins TRBV30 to TRBJ2-5; D remains ambiguous. The CDR3 is 13 residues long. V was cut by 1 base and J by 5 bases, with 11 bases left in between. Germline CDR1 is GTSNPN and CDR2 is SVGIG (reference sequence). CDR3 protein: CAWSGRARETQYF. The DNA for the CDR3 is TGTGCCTGGAGTGGAAGGGCCAGGGAGACCCAGTACTTC.

The V gene is TRBV28, the J gene TRBJ1-4, with 10 nucleotides matching TRBD1. The CDR3 is 14 amino acids. The ends lost 6 bases at V and 8 bases at J; junction bases unmatched: 6. Per the germline V gene, CDR1 is MDHEN and CDR2 is SYDVKM. The CDR3 DNA reads as TGTGCCAGCAGCCGGGGACAGGGGAACGAAAAACTGTTTTTT. This translates into CASSRGQGNEKLFF.

The chain is built from TRBV30 and TRBJ2-7, with 10 bases fitting TRBD2. Unmatched junction bases numbered 8, after V lost 3 bases and J lost 6 bases. This CDR3 contains 14 residues. Per the germline V gene, CDR1 is GTSNPN and CDR2 is SVGIG (reference sequence). The CDR3 loop reads CAWRVLAGIGEQYF. CDR3 sequence (DNA): TGTGCCTGGAGAGTACTAGCGGGGATCGGCGAGCAGTACTTC.

Comment on this clone: Other DNA sequences in the same sample also yield this CDR3. The chain joins TRBV5-1 to TRBJ2-1; perhaps TRBD2 as D (5 bases). Looked up from germline, CDR1 is SGHRS and CDR2 is YFSETQ. Trimming removed 2 bases at V and 4 bases at J, with 7 bases between. CDR3 size: 13 residues. CDR3 sequence: CASSLTGYNEQFF. As DNA, the CDR3 is TGCGCCAGCAGCTTAACGGGGTACAATGAGCAGTTCTTC.

The chain employs TRBV7-8 and TRBJ1-4, with D uncertain. V lost 8 bases and J lost 4, with 14 bases in between. The CDR3 totals 14 residues. Germline values: CDR1 SGHVS, CDR2 FQNEAQ. This CDR3 is CASRGGKINEKLFF. The CDR3 DNA reads TGTGCCAGCCGAGGTGGGAAAATTAATGAAAAACTGTTTTTT.

The chain recombines TRBV9 with TRBJ2-4, with D tentatively TRBD1 (6 bases). Trimming shortened V by 1 base and J by 0 bases, and 23 bases separated the two germline ends. The CDR3 has 20 residues. Germline V gene data show CDR1 as SGDLS and CDR2 as YYNGEE. The CDR3 DNA is TGTGCCAGCAGCGTAAGTGGACAGTATGATGGGAAACTAGCCAAAAACATTCAGTACTTC. Amino acid sequence: CASSVSGQYDGKLAKNIQYF.

In its sample, this clone was seen once. The J gene is TRBJ2-2, the V gene TRBV5-1; 8 nucleotides match TRBD1. The germline gives CDR1 SGHRS, CDR2 YFSETQ. The CDR3 totals 16 residues. V shed 0 bases, J shed 6 bases, and the junction held 7 bases outside the gene matches. CDR3 amino acids: CASSLAGGPIAGELFF. In DNA, the CDR3 is TGCGCCAGCAGCTTGGCAGGGGGCCCGATCGCCGGGGAGCTGTTTTTT.

The chain has TRBV11-2 and TRBJ1-1; possibly TRBD1 for D (5 bases). CDR3 length: 17 residues. Trimming removed 4 bases at V and 2 bases at J, with 20 bases between. Looked up from germline, CDR1 is SGHAT and CDR2 is FQNNGV. The CDR3, as DNA: TGTGCCAGCAGCTCCTTAAGGCCAGGGATCCTTAACACTGAAGCTTTCTTT. It specifies CASSSLRPGILNTEAFF.

The rearrangement links TRBV6-6 to TRBJ2-1, with TRBD2 identical over 9 bases. The CDR3 has 15 amino acids. In germline, CDR1 is MNHNY, CDR2 SVGAGI (reference sequence). V gave up 7 bases and J gave up 3 bases; unmatched junction bases: 7. The CDR3 is CASTSGLANYNEQFF. CDR3 nucleotide sequence: TGTGCCAGCACCTCAGGACTAGCGAACTACAATGAGCAGTTCTTC.

V gene TRBV27 combines with J gene TRBJ2-1; 7 nucleotides match TRBD1. Trimming cost V 5 bases and J 4 bases; bases outside gene matches: 14. Germline V lookup: CDR1 MNHEY, CDR2 SMNVEV (reference sequence). There are 17 residues in the CDR3. CDR3 protein: CASSPTPTGKRYNEQFF. As DNA, the CDR3 is TGTGCCAGCAGTCCTACGCCGACAGGGAAGAGGTACAATGAGCAGTTCTTC.